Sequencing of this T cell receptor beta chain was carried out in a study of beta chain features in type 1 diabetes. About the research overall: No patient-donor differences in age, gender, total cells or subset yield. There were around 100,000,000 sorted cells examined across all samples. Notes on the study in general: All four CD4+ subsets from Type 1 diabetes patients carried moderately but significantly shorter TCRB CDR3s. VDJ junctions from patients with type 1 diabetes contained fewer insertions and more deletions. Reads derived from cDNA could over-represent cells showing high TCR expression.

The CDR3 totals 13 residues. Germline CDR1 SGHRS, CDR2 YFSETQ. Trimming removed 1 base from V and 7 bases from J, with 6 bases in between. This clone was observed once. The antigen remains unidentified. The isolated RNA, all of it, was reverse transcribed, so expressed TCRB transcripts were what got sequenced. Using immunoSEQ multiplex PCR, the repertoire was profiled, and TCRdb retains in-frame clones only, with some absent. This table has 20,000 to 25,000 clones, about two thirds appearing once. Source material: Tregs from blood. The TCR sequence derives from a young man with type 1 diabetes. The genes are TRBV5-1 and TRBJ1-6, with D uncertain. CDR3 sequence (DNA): TGCGCCAGCAGCTTGACGAGGAATTCACCCCTCCACTTT. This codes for CASSLTRNSPLHF.